The text below deals with one T cell receptor (beta chain). The sample belongs to a study of CD8 T cells in Susac syndrome. RNA in amounts of about 0.5 to 1 ug was reverse transcribed with random hexamers. TCRdb used MiXCR to reprocess the immunoSEQ multiplex PCR reads, holding one entry per CDR3 protein. The top ten hold 0.55% to 0.7% of the sample, which has tens of thousands of distinct CDR3 sequences, around 95% seen once. Germline CDR1 MNHEY, CDR2 SVGAGI. CDR3 length: 13 amino acids. V lost 4 bases and J 2 bases, leaving 8 bases between the germline ends. The sequence was collected from a human donor with Susac syndrome. The sample consisted of CD8+ T cells from PBMCs. This sequence joins TRBV6-5 and TRBJ1-1; D is ambiguous. CDR3 bases: TGTGCCAGCAGTTGGCAGGTCAACACTGAAGCTTTCTTT. It is translated as CASSWQVNTEAFF.